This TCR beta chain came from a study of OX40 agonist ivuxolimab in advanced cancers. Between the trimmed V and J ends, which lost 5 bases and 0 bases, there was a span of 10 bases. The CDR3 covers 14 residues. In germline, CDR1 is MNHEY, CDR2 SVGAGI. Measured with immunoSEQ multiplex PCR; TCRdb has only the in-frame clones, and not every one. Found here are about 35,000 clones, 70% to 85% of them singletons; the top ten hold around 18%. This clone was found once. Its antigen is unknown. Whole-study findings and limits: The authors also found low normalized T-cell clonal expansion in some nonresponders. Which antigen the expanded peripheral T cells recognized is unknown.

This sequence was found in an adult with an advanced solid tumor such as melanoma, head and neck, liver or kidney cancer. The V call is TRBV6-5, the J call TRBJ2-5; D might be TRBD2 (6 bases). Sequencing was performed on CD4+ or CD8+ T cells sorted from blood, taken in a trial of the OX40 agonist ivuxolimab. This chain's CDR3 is CASSDRDYQETQYF. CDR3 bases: TGTGCCAGCAGTGATCGGGACTACCAAGAGACCCAGTACTTC.